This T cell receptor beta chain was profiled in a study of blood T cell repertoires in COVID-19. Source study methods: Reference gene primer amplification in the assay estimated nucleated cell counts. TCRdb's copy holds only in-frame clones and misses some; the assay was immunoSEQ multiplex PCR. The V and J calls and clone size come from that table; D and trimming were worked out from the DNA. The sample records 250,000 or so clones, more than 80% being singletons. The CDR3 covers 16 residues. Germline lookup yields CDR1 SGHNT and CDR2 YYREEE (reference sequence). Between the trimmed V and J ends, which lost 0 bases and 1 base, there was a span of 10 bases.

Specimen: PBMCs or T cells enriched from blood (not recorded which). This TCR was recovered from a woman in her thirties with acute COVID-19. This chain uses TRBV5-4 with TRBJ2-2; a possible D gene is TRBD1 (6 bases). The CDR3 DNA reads TGTGCCAGCAGCTTGGGGCAGGGGCTGAACACCGGGGAGCTGTTTTTT. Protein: CASSLGQGLNTGELFF.